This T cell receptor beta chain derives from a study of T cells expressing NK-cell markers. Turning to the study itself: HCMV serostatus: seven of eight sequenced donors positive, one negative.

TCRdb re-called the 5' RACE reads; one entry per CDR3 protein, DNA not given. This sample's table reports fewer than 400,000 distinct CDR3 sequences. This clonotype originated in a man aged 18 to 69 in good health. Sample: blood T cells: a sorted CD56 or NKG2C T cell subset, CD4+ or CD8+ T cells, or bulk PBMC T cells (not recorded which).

This chain's CDR3 is CASGPTSGGNNEQFF. This sequence joins TRBV12-5 and TRBJ2-1; TCRdb picks TRBD2, but there is no DNA to check that call. Germline V lookup: CDR1 LGHNT, CDR2 FRNRAP. The CDR3 runs to 15 residues.